The 16 T cell receptor beta chains listed next were all sequenced from one sample in a study of shared clonotypes between healthy human individuals. Clones were sequenced by immunoSEQ multiplex PCR, and TCRdb holds only the in-frame ones, with some missing. This repertoire shows about 1.1 million clones, around 77% found once; its top ten account for almost 0.9%. Sequencing input: memory CD4+ T cells from PBMCs. Subset: CD45RA-negative fraction. Receptors were obtained from a man aged 18 to 30 in good health. Some clones in this sample may be carry-over from other donors' samples.

The rearrangement uses TRBV2 and TRBJ2-2, with D possibly matching TRBD2 (5 bases). CDR1 SNHLY and CDR2 FYNNEI come from the germline V gene. Trimming took off 6 bases at V and 4 bases at J, with 12 bases between the two ends. This CDR3 is built from 14 residues. CDR3 in DNA: TGTGCCAGCAGGTTAGGGAGTAGCACCGGGGAGCTGTTTTTT. It translates to CASRLGSSTGELFF. The whole variable domain, remainder taken from reference TRBV2 and TRBJ2-2, is EPEVTQTPSHQVTQMGQEVILRCVPISNHLYFYWYRQILGQKVEFLVSFYNNEISEKSEIFDDQFSVERPDGSNFTLKIRSTKLEDSAMYFCASRLGSSTGELFFGEGSRLTVL.

The rearrangement uses TRBV5-6 and TRBJ1-1; D remains unclear. The CDR3 totals 14 residues. V was pared by 1 base and J by 8 bases, with 15 bases between. Per germline, CDR1 SGHDT and CDR2 YYEEEE. This CDR3 reads CASSLNLSSLEAFF. The CDR3 bases are TGTGCCAGCAGCTTGAATTTGAGCTCTCTCGAAGCTTTCTTT. Complete variable domain (other parts from reference TRBV5-6 and TRBJ1-1): DAGVTQSPTHLIKTRGQQVTLRCSPKSGHDTVSWYQQALGQGPQFIFQYYEEEERQRGNFPDRFSGHQFPNYSSELNVNALLLGDSALYLCASSLNLSSLEAFFGQGTRLTVV.

The chain links TRBV7-2 to TRBJ2-2, with D possibly being TRBD1 (6 bases). V was pared by 5 bases and J by 0 bases, with 13 bases between. CDR1 is SGHTA, CDR2 FQGNSA, per germline. CDR3 length: 16 amino acids. Written as DNA, the CDR3 is TGTGCCAGCAGCCTGAGGGGGAAAACGAACACCGGGGAGCTGTTTTTT. Its translation is CASSLRGKTNTGELFF.

V gene TRBV5-1 combines with J gene TRBJ2-3; D may be TRBD2 (5 bases). The CDR3 extends over 16 amino acids. Germline assignment: CDR1 SGHRS and CDR2 YFSETQ. V was clipped by 5 bases and J by 8 bases, with 24 bases between them. This CDR3 reads CASSSTPGPRGVTQYF. In DNA, the CDR3 is TGCGCCAGCAGTTCCACCCCTGGGCCTCGGGGTGTTACGCAGTATTTT.

The chain employs TRBV28 and TRBJ2-7; possible D gene TRBD2, 5 bases. The germline V gene encodes CDR1 MDHEN and CDR2 SYDVKM. This CDR3 has 14 residues. V lost 7 bases, J lost 3 bases, and 16 bases lay in between. In nucleotides, the CDR3 is TGTGCCAGCACCACCATCGGGGTTTACTACGAGCAGTACTTC. This encodes CASTTIGVYYEQYF.

The rearrangement uses TRBV27 and TRBJ2-7; a possible D gene is TRBD1 (6 bases). This CDR3 spans 13 amino acids. Deletions cut 5 bases from V and 5 bases from J, with 13 bases between. Looked up from germline, CDR1 is MNHEY and CDR2 is SMNVEV (reference sequence). The CDR3 reads CASSVSGVDEQYF. The CDR3, as DNA: TGTGCCAGCAGTGTGTCAGGGGTGGACGAGCAGTACTTC.

The chain links TRBV28 to TRBJ1-1; D gene unclear. Trimming took off 6 bases at V and 5 bases at J, with 16 bases between the two ends. Germline V gene lookup returns CDR1 MDHEN and CDR2 SYDVKM. This CDR3 is 14 amino acids long. The CDR3 here is CASRRGRGRTEAFF. CDR3 in DNA: TGTGCCAGCAGGCGAGGGCGAGGGCGTACTGAAGCTTTCTTT.

The chain has TRBV5-1 and TRBJ2-1; D is ambiguous. Trimming removed 4 bases at V and 0 bases at J, with 5 bases between. The germline V gene has CDR1 SGHRS and CDR2 YFSETQ. This CDR3 contains 13 residues. In nucleotides, the CDR3 is TGCGCCAGCAGCGAGAACTCCTACAATGAGCAGTTCTTC. Residues: CASSENSYNEQFF.

The rearrangement uses TRBV29-1 and TRBJ1-2; D gene unclear. V was pared by 4 bases and J by 4 bases, with 7 bases between. The CDR3 is 11 amino acids. Germline V gene lookup returns CDR1 SQVTM and CDR2 ANQGSEA. The CDR3, as DNA: TGCAGCGTTGGGGAGTTCTATGGCTACACCTTC. This gives the protein CSVGEFYGYTF.

This sequence joins TRBV9 and TRBJ2-1; a weak D match, TRBD2 (5 bases). Germline V gene lookup returns CDR1 SGDLS and CDR2 YYNGEE. The ends were cut back, 3 bases at V and 13 bases at J, with 17 bases in the middle. The CDR3 is made up of 13 amino acids. The CDR3 reads CASSAHSATEQFF. The CDR3 nucleotides are TGTGCCAGCAGCGCCCATAGCGCGACCGAACAGTTCTTC. Variable domain in full (rest from reference TRBV9 and TRBJ2-1): DSGVTQTPKHLITATGQRVTLRCSPRSGDLSVYWYQQSLDQGLQFLIQYYNGEERAKGNILERFSAQQFPDLHSELNLSSLELGDSALYFCASSAHSATEQFFGPGTRLTVL.

CDR3 region: CAWGRTGEAFF. The DNA of the CDR3 is TGTGCCTGGGGGCGGACAGGTGAAGCTTTCTTT. V usage is TRBV30 and J usage is TRBJ1-1; TRBD1 agrees at 7 bases. V lost 5 bases, J lost 7 bases, and 4 bases stayed unmatched. This CDR3 contains 11 residues. Germline V gene lookup returns CDR1 GTSNPN and CDR2 SVGIG (reference sequence). Complete variable domain (other parts from reference TRBV30 and TRBJ1-1): SQTIHQWPATLVQPVGSPLSLECTVEGTSNPNLYWYRQAAGRGLQLLFYSVGIGQISSEVPQNLSASRPQDRQFILSSKKLLLSDSGFYLCAWGRTGEAFFGQGTRLTVV.

The V call is TRBV30, the J call TRBJ1-4; the D gene is possibly TRBD1 (6 bases). This CDR3 spans 14 amino acids. V was pared by 3 bases and J by 5 bases, with 13 bases between. Germline V gene lookup returns CDR1 GTSNPN and CDR2 SVGIG (reference sequence). The CDR3 nucleotides read TGTGCCTGGAGAGCTCCGGGGGCCAATGAAAAACTGTTTTTT. Encoded protein: CAWRAPGANEKLFF. Drawing the rest from reference TRBV30 and TRBJ1-4, the complete variable domain is SQTIHQWPATLVQPVGSPLSLECTVEGTSNPNLYWYRQAAGRGLQLLFYSVGIGQISSEVPQNLSASRPQDRQFILSSKKLLLSDSGFYLCAWRAPGANEKLFFGSGTQLSVL.

The sample holds one count of this clone. The CDR3 DNA reads TGTGCCTGGAGGGGGACAGGGAGGAAGACCCAGTACTTC. Translating it yields CAWRGTGRKTQYF. The V call is TRBV30, the J call TRBJ2-5, with 9 bases aligning to TRBD1. V was pared by 3 bases and J by 6 bases, with 5 bases of the junction left unmatched. The germline CDR1 and CDR2 sequences are GTSNPN and SVGIG (reference sequence). This CDR3 is 13 amino acids long.

The rearrangement joins TRBV18 to TRBJ2-5; D remains ambiguous. The CDR3 has 15 amino acids. Germline-derived CDR1 and CDR2 are KGHSH and LQKENI. Trimming pared 2 bases from V and 1 base from J, leaving 11 bases between. CDR3 nucleotide sequence: TGTGCCAGCTCACCATTCGTGTCATCCCAAGAGACCCAGTACTTC. As protein: CASSPFVSSQETQYF.

The rearrangement joins TRBV12-5 to TRBJ2-2; no reliable D call. The V and J ends lost 1 base and 0 bases respectively, with 3 bases between them. In germline, CDR1 is LGHNT, CDR2 FRNRAP. CDR3 length: 14 residues. The CDR3 DNA reads as TGTGCTAGTGGTTTGGGGCCGAACACCGGGGAGCTGTTTTTT. Amino acids: CASGLGPNTGELFF.

The chain links TRBV18 to TRBJ1-2; 8 bases fit TRBD1. CDR3 length: 14 amino acids. Germline CDR1 is KGHSH and CDR2 is LQKENI. Trimming at V came to 6 bases and at J to 4 bases, leaving 7 bases not matched to a gene. This CDR3 is CASSTGQVTYGYTF. The CDR3 DNA reads as TGTGCCAGCTCCACGGGACAGGTGACCTATGGCTACACCTTC. Full variable domain (remainder filled in from reference TRBV18 and TRBJ1-2): NAGVMQNPRHLVRRRGQEARLRCSPMKGHSHVYWYRQLPEEGLKFMVYLQKENIIDESGMPKERFSAEFPKEGPSILRIQQVVRGDSAAYFCASSTGQVTYGYTFGSGTRLTVV.